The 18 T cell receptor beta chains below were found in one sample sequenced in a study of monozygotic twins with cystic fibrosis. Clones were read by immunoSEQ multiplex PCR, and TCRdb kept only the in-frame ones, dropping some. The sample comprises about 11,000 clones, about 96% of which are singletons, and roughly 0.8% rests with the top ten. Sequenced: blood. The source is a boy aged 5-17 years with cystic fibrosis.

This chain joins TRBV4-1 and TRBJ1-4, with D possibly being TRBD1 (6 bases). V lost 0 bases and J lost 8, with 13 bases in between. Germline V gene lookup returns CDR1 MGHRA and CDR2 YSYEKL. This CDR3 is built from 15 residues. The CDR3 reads CASSQDNRVWEKLFF. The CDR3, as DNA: TGCGCCAGCAGCCAAGATAACAGGGTTTGGGAAAAACTGTTTTTT.

The CDR3 DNA follows: TGTGCCAGCAGCTTGGCCGGTGGTGGGAATAACTATGGCTACACCTTC. Translating it yields CASSLAGGGNNYGYTF. The genes are TRBV5-5 and TRBJ1-2; D not certain. The CDR3 runs to 16 residues. CDR1 is SGHKS, CDR2 YYEKEE, per germline (reference sequence). The germline V and J ends were trimmed by 0 bases and 1 base, with 13 bases remaining between them.

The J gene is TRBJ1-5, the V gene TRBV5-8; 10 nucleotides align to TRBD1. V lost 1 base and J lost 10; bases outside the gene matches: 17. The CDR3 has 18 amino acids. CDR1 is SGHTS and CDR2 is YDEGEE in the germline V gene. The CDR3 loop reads CASSLRVTGQGLRGPQHF. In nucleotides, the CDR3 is TGTGCCAGCAGCTTGCGCGTTACGGGACAGGGGCTGCGAGGACCCCAGCATTTT.

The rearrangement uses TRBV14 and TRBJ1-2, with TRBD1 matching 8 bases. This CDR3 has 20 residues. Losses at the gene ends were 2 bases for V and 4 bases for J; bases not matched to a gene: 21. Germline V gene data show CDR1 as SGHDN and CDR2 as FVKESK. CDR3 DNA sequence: TGTGCCAGCAGCCAATCCAAAGGGACAGGAGGTCGTAAGGGAAGCTATGGCTACACCTTC. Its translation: CASSQSKGTGGRKGSYGYTF. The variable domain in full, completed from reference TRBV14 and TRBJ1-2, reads EAGVTQFPSHSVIEKGQTVTLRCDPISGHDNLYWYRRVMGKEIKFLLHFVKESKQDESGMPNNRFLAERTGGTYSTLKVQPAELEDSGVYFCASSQSKGTGGRKGSYGYTFGSGTRLTVV.

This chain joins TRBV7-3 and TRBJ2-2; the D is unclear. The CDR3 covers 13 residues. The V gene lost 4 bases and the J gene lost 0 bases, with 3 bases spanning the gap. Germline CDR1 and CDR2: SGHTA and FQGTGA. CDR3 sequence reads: CASSSPNTGELFF. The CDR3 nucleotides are TGTGCCAGCAGCTCCCCGAACACCGGGGAGCTGTTTTTT.

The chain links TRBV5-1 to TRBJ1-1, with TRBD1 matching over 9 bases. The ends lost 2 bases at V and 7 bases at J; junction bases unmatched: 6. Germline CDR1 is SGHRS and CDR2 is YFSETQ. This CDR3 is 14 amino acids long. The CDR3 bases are TGCGCCAGCAGCTTACTAAACAGGGGGCATGAAGCTTTCTTT. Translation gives CASSLLNRGHEAFF.

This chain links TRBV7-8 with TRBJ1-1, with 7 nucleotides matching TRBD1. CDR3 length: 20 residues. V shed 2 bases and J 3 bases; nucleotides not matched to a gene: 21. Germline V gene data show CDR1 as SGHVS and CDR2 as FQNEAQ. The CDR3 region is CASSLRKRGTVTWTDTEAFF. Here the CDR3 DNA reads TGTGCCAGCAGCTTAAGAAAGCGAGGGACAGTTACCTGGACGGACACTGAAGCTTTCTTT. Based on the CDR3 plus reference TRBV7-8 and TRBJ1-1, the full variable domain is GAGVSQSPRYKVAKRGQDVALRCDPISGHVSLFWYQQALGQGPEFLTYFQNEAQLDKSGLPSDRFFAERPEGSVSTLKIQRTQQEDSAVYLCASSLRKRGTVTWTDTEAFFGQGTRLTVV.

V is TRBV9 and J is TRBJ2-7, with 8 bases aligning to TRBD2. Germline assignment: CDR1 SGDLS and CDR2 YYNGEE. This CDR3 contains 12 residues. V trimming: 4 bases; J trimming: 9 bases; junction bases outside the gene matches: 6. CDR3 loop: CASSTPGLAQYF. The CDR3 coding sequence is TGTGCCAGCAGCACCCCAGGACTAGCGCAGTACTTC. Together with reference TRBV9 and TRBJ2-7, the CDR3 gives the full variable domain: DSGVTQTPKHLITATGQRVTLRCSPRSGDLSVYWYQQSLDQGLQFLIQYYNGEERAKGNILERFSAQQFPDLHSELNLSSLELGDSALYFCASSTPGLAQYFGPGTRLTVT.

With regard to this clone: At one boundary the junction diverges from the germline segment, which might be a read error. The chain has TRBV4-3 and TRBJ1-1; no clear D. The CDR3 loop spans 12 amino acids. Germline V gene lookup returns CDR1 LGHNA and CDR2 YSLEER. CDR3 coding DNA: TGCGCCAGCAGCCAAGATTTGCTCATATTCCGGTTT. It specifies CASSQDLLIFRF.

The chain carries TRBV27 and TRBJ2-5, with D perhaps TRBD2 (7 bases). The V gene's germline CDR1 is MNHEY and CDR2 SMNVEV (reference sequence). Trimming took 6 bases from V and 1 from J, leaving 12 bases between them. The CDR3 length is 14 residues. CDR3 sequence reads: CASREGGGQETQYF. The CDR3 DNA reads TGTGCCAGCAGGGAAGGGGGGGGCCAAGAGACCCAGTACTTC.

This CDR3 reads CASSLYPNTEAFF. As DNA, the CDR3 is TGTGCCAGCAGTTTATATCCGAACACTGAAGCTTTCTTT. This chain links TRBV27 with TRBJ1-1; D gene ambiguous. This CDR3 spans 13 amino acids. V lost 1 base and J 1 base, leaving 4 bases between the germline ends. Per germline, CDR1 MNHEY and CDR2 SMNVEV (reference sequence).

CDR3 amino acids: CASSAVTSGVSGFYNEQFF. The CDR3 nucleotides read TGTGCCAGCAGTGCCGTGACTAGCGGGGTGTCTGGGTTCTACAATGAGCAGTTCTTC. The gene calls are TRBV2 and TRBJ2-1, with 11 nucleotides matching TRBD2. This CDR3 is 19 amino acids long. The V and J ends lost 4 bases and 3 bases, in that order; junction bases with no gene match: 14. CDR1 and CDR2 from the germline V gene are SNHLY and FYNNEI.

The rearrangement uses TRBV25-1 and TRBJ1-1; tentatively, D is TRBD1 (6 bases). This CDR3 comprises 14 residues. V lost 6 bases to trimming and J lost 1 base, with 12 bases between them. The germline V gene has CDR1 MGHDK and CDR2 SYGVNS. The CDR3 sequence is CASSVGAENTEAFF. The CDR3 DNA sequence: TGTGCCAGCAGCGTGGGGGCAGAGAACACTGAAGCTTTCTTT. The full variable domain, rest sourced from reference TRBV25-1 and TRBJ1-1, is EADIYQTPRYLVIGTGKKITLECSQTMGHDKMYWYQQDPGMELHLIHYSYGVNSTEKGDLSSESTVSRIRTEHFPLTLESARPSHTSQYLCASSVGAENTEAFFGQGTRLTVV.

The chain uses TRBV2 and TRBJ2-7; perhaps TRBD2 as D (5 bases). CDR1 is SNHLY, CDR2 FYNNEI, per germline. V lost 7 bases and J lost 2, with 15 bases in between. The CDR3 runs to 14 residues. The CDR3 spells CASTLSGGPYEQYF. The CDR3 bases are TGTGCCAGCACCCTAAGCGGCGGACCCTACGAGCAGTACTTC.

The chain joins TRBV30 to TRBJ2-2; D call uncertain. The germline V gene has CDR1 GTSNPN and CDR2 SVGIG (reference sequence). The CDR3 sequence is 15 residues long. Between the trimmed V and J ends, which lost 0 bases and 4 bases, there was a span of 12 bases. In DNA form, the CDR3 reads TGTGCCTGGAGTGTTCACGCGGTAGGCACCGGGGAGCTGTTTTTT. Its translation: CAWSVHAVGTGELFF. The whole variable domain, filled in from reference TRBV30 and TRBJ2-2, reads SQTIHQWPATLVQPVGSPLSLECTVEGTSNPNLYWYRQAAGRGLQLLFYSVGIGQISSEVPQNLSASRPQDRQFILSSKKLLLSDSGFYLCAWSVHAVGTGELFFGEGSRLTVL.

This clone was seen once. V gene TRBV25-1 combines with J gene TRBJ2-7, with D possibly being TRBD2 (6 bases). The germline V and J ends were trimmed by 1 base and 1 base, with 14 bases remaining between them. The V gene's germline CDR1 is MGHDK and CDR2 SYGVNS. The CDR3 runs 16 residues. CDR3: CASSEWYKSGSYEQYF. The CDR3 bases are TGTGCCAGCAGTGAATGGTATAAAAGCGGGTCCTACGAGCAGTACTTC.

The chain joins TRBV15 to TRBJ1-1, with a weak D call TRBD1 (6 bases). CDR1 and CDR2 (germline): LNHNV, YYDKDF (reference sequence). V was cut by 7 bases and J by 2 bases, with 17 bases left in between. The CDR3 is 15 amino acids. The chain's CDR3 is CATIPPGQPNTEAFF. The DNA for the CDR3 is TGTGCCACCATCCCACCCGGACAGCCAAACACTGAAGCTTTCTTT.

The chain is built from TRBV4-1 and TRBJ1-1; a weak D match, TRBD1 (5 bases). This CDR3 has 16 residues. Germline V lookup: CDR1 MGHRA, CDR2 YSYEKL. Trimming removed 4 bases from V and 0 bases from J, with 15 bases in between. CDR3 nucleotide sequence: TGCGCCAGCAGCCCTAGAGGGGCCGACATGAACACTGAAGCTTTCTTT. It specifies CASSPRGADMNTEAFF.